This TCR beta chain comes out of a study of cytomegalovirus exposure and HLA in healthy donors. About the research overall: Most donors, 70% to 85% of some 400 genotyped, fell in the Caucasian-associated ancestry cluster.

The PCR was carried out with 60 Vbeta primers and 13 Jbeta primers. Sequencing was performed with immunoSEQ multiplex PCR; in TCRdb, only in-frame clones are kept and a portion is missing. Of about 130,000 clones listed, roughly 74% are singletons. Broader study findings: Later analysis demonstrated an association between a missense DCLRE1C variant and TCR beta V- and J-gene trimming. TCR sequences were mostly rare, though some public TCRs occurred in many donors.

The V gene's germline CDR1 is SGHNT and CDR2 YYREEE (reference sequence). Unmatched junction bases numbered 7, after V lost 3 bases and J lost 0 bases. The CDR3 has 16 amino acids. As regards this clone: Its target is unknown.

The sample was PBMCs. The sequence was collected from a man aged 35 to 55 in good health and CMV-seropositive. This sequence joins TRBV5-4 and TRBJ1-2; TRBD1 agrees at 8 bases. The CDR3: CASSWGLGQANYGYTF. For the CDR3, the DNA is TGTGCCAGCAGCTGGGGCCTGGGACAGGCTAACTATGGCTACACCTTC.